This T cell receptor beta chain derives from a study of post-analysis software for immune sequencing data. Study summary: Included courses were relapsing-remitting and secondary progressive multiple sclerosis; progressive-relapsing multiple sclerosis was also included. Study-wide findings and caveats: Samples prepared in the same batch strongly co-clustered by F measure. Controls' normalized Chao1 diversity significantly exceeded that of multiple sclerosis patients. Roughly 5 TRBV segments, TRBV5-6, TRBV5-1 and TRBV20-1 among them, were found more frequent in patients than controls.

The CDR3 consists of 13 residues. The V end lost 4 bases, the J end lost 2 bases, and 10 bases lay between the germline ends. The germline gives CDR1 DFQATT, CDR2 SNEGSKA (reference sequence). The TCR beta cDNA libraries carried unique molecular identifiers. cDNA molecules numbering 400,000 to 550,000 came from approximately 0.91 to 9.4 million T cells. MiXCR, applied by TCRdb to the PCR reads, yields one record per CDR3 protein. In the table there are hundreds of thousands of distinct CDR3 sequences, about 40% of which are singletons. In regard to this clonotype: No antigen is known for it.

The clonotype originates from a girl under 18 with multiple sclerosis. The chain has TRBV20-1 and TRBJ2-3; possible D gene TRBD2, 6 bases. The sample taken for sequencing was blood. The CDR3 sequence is CSAKWDFTDTQYF. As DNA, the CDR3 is TGCAGTGCTAAATGGGACTTCACAGATACGCAGTATTTT.